A selection of T cell receptor beta chains follows, all from one sample in a study of radiation and T cells in renal cell carcinoma. Libraries were prepared by immunoSEQ multiplex PCR; TCRdb keeps only in-frame clonotypes and omits some of them. Of 40,000 to 60,000 clones listed, roughly 83% were seen once; the top ten hold roughly a third. The sequencing here drew on blood, taken from a patient whose treatment included radiotherapy and nephrectomy. The receptors stem from a woman in her 70s with renal cell carcinoma. CDR3s include the opening cysteine and the closing phenylalanine or tryptophan. The D gene is left open where the match is weak. Size values are once, few and many counts, or a class for expanded clones, and some rows have none.

TRBJ2-5,TRBV6-5,once,-,TGTGCCAGCCGGCGGCCAGATGAGACCCAGTACTTC,CASRRPDETQYF
TRBJ1-1,TRBV2,-,-,TGTGCCAGCAGGGGGGGCACTGAAGCTTTCTTT,CASRGGTEAFF
TRBJ1-1,TRBV13,few,-,TGTGCCAGCAGCTTAACCCCGGGCACTGAAGCTTTCTTT,CASSLTPGTEAFF
TRBJ1-2,TRBV19,once,-,TGTGCCAGTAGTTTAGGACTGAACCGGGACGCATATGGCTACACCTTC,CASSLGLNRDAYGYTF
TRBJ2-5,TRBV6-5,-,TRBD1,TGTGCCAGCAGTTACGGATCAGGGGGTCCTGTGAAGACCCAGTACTTC,CASSYGSGGPVKTQYF
TRBJ2-3,TRBV6-6,-,-,TGTGCCAGTAGTGCAACCCCACGGGATACGCAGTATTTT,CASSATPRDTQYF
TRBJ2-3,TRBV7-6,-,-,TGTGCCAGCAGCTTAGGAGGGAGTCAGATCGGAGATACGCAGTATTTT,CASSLGGSQIGDTQYF
TRBJ1-5,TRBV19,-,-,TGTGCCAGAAGGGGGGGGCGCAATCAGCCCCAGCATTTT,CARRGGRNQPQHF
TRBJ1-6,TRBV6-1,-,TRBD1,TGTGCCAGCACCCTATATGGACAGGTGGATTCACCCCTCCACTTT,CASTLYGQVDSPLHF
TRBJ2-3,TRBV29-1,-,TRBD2,TGCAGCGTTCGTAGCGGGAGGGGAGATACGCAGTATTTT,CSVRSGRGDTQYF
TRBJ2-7,TRBV14,-,-,TGTGCCAGCAGCCAAGGGGACACCTACGAGCAGTACTTC,CASSQGDTYEQYF
TRBJ1-5,TRBV28,-,-,TGTGCCAGCAGTTTAACTTCAGGAGGCAATCAGCCCCAGCATTTT,CASSLTSGGNQPQHF
TRBJ2-1,TRBV18,-,-,TGTGCCAGCTCACCAATCGACCGAAGCTCCTACAATGAGCAGTTCTTC,CASSPIDRSSYNEQFF
TRBJ2-1,TRBV7-2,-,TRBD2,TGTGCCAGCAGAGTGGGGGGGACTAGCGGGAGCAATGAGCAGTTCTTC,CASRVGGTSGSNEQFF
TRBJ2-7,TRBV27,-,TRBD1,TGTGCCAGCAGTCTTGGGACAGGGCTTGGCGAGCAGTACTTC,CASSLGTGLGEQYF
TRBJ2-3,TRBV7-9,few,TRBD2,TGTGCCAGCAGCTTAGGCCACCAGCGGGGGGCTGAGAATACGCAGTATTTT,CASSLGHQRGAENTQYF
TRBJ2-1,TRBV10-3,-,TRBD2,TGTGCCATCAGGACTAGCGGGGTGAACAATGAGCAGTTCTTC,CAIRTSGVNNEQFF
TRBJ2-5,TRBV30,-,TRBD2,TGTGCCTACGGACTAGCGGGAGGGATGGAGACCCAGTACTTC,CAYGLAGGMETQYF
TRBJ2-7,TRBV10-3,-,-,TGTGCCATCAGTGAGTCGAGCTGGTACGTAAGAGGCGAGCAGTACTTC,CAISESSWYVRGEQYF
TRBJ2-5,TRBV7-2,once,TRBD2,TGTGCCAGCAGCTTAGACCAGCGGGGGGGGAAGACCCAGTACTTC,CASSLDQRGGKTQYF
TRBJ1-4,TRBV30,-,-,TGTGCCTGGAGGCCTCTCGGGGGAAAACTGTTTTTT,CAWRPLGGKLFF
TRBJ1-4,TRBV18,-,-,TGTGCCAGCTCCAACCGGGACCCAACTAATGAAAAACTGTTTTTT,CASSNRDPTNEKLFF
TRBJ2-2,TRBV18,-,-,TGTGCCAGCTCACCCGGACAGTTCAACGGGGAGCTGTTTTTT,CASSPGQFNGELFF
TRBJ2-3,TRBV6-1,-,TRBD2,TGTGCCAGCAGTGCCGCGGGAGCGGGGGGTACCCAGTCCACGCAGTATTTT,CASSAAGAGGTQSTQYF
TRBJ2-5,TRBV14,-,-,TGTGCCAGCAGCCAAGGAGGCGTCAAGACCCAGTACTTC,CASSQGGVKTQYF
TRBJ1-6,TRBV19,-,TRBD1,TGTGCCAGTAGTTTAAGGACAGGGAGTTCACCCCTCCACTTT,CASSLRTGSSPLHF
TRBJ2-7,TRBV7-6,many,TRBD1,TGTGCCAGCAGCCTAGGGACAGGGATCGACGAGCAGTACTTC,CASSLGTGIDEQYF
TRBJ2-3,TRBV5-1,-,-,TGCGCCAGCACCACCGACAGGAGCCGGGCAGGGACGCAGTATTTT,CASTTDRSRAGTQYF
TRBJ2-1,TRBV7-2,-,TRBD2,TGTGCCAGCAGCTTGCGGGGGATCGACAATGAGCAGTTCTTC,CASSLRGIDNEQFF
TRBJ2-2,TRBV5-4,-,-,TGTGCCAGCAGCTTTTCTCCGCCACCCACCGGGGAGCTGTTTTTT,CASSFSPPPTGELFF
TRBJ1-2,TRBV9,-,-,TGTGCCAGCAGCGCCCGGGAACTAGGCGGGGGGCGGTTGGACGGCTACACCTTC,CASSARELGGGRLDGYTF
TRBJ2-2,TRBV4-1,-,-,TGCGCCAGCAGCCGGGGGATGCGGCGCGCGAACACCGGGGAGCTGTTTTTT,CASSRGMRRANTGELFF
TRBJ2-7,TRBV27,-,-,TGTGCCAGCAGTCGGTACTCCTACGAGCAGTACTTC,CASSRYSYEQYF
TRBJ2-5,TRBV2,-,TRBD2,TGTGCCAGCGCGGGGGGGGAGACCCAGTACTTC,CASAGGETQYF
TRBJ2-3,TRBV7-8,-,TRBD2,TGTGCCAGCAGCCAGACTAGCGGGAGCTTTGGGGCGATCACAGATACGCAGTATTTT,CASSQTSGSFGAITDTQYF
TRBJ2-3,TRBV27,-,-,TGTGCCAGCAGTTATGCGGGGAGCACAGATACGCAGTATTTT,CASSYAGSTDTQYF
TRBJ2-2,TRBV29-1,-,-,TGCAGCGTAGCAAACTATGCTTTTGCGAACACCGGGGAGCTGTTTTTT,CSVANYAFANTGELFF
TRBJ2-7,TRBV2,-,TRBD2,TGTGCCAGCAGTGAAGCTAGCGGGAACTCCTACGAGCAGTACTTC,CASSEASGNSYEQYF
TRBJ1-6,TRBV5-1,-,-,TGCGCCAGCAGCTTGGACGGAGAGAAGTCACCCCTCCACTTT,CASSLDGEKSPLHF
TRBJ2-1,TRBV7-3,-,-,TGTGCCAGCAGCTATACCGGGACCGAATACAATGAGCAGTTCTTC,CASSYTGTEYNEQFF
TRBJ1-1,TRBV5-6,-,-,TGTGCCAGCAGCTTGGGGCAACGAAGGACAGCTTTCTTT,CASSLGQRRTAFF
TRBJ2-5,TRBV14,-,-,TGTGCCAGCAGCCAAGATTACGTGACCCAGTACTTC,CASSQDYVTQYF
TRBJ2-7,TRBV5-1,-,TRBD1,TGCGCCAGCAGCTTGGGGTCGCAGGGGGCGGGTGAGCAGTACTTC,CASSLGSQGAGEQYF
TRBJ1-5,TRBV6-5,-,-,TGTGCCAGCAGTTCTCGGTCAAATCAGCCCCAGCATTTT,CASSSRSNQPQHF
TRBJ2-2,TRBV10-3,once,-,TGTGCCATCCCCCGCGGGGACGCGGTCGGGGAGCTGTTTTTT,CAIPRGDAVGELFF
TRBJ2-5,TRBV5-4,-,-,TGTGCCAGCAGCTTGAAGGGGGGTGGAGAGACCCAGTACTTC,CASSLKGGGETQYF
TRBJ2-7,TRBV5-6,once,TRBD2,TGTGCCAGCAGCCCCTGGACTAGCGGGGGGGACGAGCAGTACTTC,CASSPWTSGGDEQYF
TRBJ2-5,TRBV7-7,few,-,TGTGCCAGCAGTTCCGGACGGACGTACCAGGAGACCCAGTACTTC,CASSSGRTYQETQYF
TRBJ1-1,TRBV7-2,few,-,TGTGCCAGCAGCTTAGAAGGGTTTGGCGTGGTCTTT,CASSLEGFGVVF
TRBJ1-5,TRBV5-8,-,-,TGTGCCAGCAGCTTAGGCCAGGGTAACAATCAGCCCCAGCATTTT,CASSLGQGNNQPQHF
TRBJ1-6,TRBV9,-,-,TGTGCCAGCAGCGCTTCGATGGGCTATAATTCACCCCTCCACTTT,CASSASMGYNSPLHF
TRBJ2-1,TRBV6-5,-,-,TGTGCCAGCAGTTACGCAACGGGTAGCTCCTACAATGAGCAGTTCTTC,CASSYATGSSYNEQFF
TRBJ2-1,TRBV7-9,-,-,TGTGCCAGCAGCCCAGGGACGTTGAGCTCCTACAATGAGCAGTTCTTC,CASSPGTLSSYNEQFF